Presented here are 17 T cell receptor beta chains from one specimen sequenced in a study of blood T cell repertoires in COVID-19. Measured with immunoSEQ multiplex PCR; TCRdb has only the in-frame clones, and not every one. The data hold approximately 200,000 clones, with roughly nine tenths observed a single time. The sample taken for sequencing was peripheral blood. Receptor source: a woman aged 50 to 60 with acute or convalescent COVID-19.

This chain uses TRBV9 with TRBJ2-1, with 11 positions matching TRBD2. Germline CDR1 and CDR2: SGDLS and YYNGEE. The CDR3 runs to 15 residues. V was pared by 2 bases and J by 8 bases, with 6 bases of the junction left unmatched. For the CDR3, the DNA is TGTGCCAGCAGCGTGGCTAGCGGGAGGACTCATGAGCAGTTCTTC. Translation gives CASSVASGRTHEQFF. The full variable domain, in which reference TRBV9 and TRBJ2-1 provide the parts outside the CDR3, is DSGVTQTPKHLITATGQRVTLRCSPRSGDLSVYWYQQSLDQGLQFLIQYYNGEERAKGNILERFSAQQFPDLHSELNLSSLELGDSALYFCASSVASGRTHEQFFGPGTRLTVL.

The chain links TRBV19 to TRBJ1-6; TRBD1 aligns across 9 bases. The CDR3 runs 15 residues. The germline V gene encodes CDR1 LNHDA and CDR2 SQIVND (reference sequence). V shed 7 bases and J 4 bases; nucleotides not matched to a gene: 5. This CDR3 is CASTSQGAYNSPLHF. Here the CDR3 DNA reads TGTGCCAGTACCTCACAGGGGGCGTATAATTCACCCCTCCACTTT.

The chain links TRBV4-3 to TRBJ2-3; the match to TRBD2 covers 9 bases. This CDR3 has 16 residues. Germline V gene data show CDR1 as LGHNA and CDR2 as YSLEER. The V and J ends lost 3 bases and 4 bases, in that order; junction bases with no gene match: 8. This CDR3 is CASSQGSGSSADTQYF. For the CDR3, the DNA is TGCGCCAGCAGCCAGGGTAGCGGGAGTTCCGCAGATACGCAGTATTTT.

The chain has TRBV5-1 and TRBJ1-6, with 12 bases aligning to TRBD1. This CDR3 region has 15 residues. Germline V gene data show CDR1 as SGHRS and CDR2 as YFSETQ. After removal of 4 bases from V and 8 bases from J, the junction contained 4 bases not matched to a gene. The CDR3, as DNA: TGCGCCAGCAGCCAGGGACAGGGGGCACATTCACCCCTCCACTTT. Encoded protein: CASSQGQGAHSPLHF. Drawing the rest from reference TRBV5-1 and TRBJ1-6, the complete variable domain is KAGVTQTPRYLIKTRGQQVTLSCSPISGHRSVSWYQQTPGQGLQFLFEYFSETQRNKGNFPGRFSGRQFSNSRSEMNVSTLELGDSALYLCASSQGQGAHSPLHFGNGTRLTVT.

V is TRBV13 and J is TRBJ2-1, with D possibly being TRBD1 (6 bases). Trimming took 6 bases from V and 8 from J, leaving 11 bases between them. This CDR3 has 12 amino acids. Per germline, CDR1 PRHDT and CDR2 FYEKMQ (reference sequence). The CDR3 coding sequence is TGTGCCAGCAGGTTACAGGGTCATGAGCAGTTCTTC. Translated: CASRLQGHEQFF. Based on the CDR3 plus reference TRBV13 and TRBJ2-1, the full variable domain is AAGVIQSPRHLIKEKRETATLKCYPIPRHDTVYWYQQGPGQDPQFLISFYEKMQSDKGSIPDRFSAQQFSDYHSELNMSSLELGDSALYFCASRLQGHEQFFGPGTRLTVL.

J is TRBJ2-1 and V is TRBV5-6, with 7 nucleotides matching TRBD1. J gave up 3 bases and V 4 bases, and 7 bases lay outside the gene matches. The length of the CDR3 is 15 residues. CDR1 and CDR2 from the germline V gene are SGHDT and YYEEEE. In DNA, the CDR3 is TGTGCCAGCAGCGATTTGGACAGGAACTACAATGAGCAGTTCTTC. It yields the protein CASSDLDRNYNEQFF.

The CDR3 DNA follows: TGTGCCATCAGACCCGACGGGACAGGGGCCCTGAACACTGAAGCTTTCTTT. Protein sequence: CAIRPDGTGALNTEAFF. V is TRBV10-3 and J is TRBJ1-1; 10 nucleotides agree with TRBD1. This CDR3 spans 17 amino acids. The germline V gene encodes CDR1 ENHRY and CDR2 SYGVKD. The V gene end was trimmed by 6 bases and the J gene end by 0 bases; junction bases not matched to a gene: 10.

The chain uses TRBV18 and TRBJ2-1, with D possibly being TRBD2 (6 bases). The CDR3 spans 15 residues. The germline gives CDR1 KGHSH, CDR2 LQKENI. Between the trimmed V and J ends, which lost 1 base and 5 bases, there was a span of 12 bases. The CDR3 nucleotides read TGTGCCAGCTCACCACTTGCGGGGTCTAACAATGAGCAGTTCTTC. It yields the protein CASSPLAGSNNEQFF.

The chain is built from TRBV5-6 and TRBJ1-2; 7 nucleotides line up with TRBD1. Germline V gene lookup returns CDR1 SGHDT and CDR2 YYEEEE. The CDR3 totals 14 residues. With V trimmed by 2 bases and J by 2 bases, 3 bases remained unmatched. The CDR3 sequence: CASSFSQGNYGYTF. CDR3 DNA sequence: TGTGCCAGCAGCTTCTCACAGGGGAACTATGGCTACACCTTC.

The CDR3 sequence is CASSPGDRDNQPQHF. The CDR3 bases are TGTGCCAGCAGTCCCGGGGACAGGGACAATCAGCCCCAGCATTTT. This sequence joins TRBV6-5 and TRBJ1-5; 9 positions match TRBD1. The CDR3 has 15 amino acids. The J segment lost 3 bases and the V segment lost 5 bases, leaving 5 bases of the junction unmatched. The germline CDR1 and CDR2 sequences are MNHEY and SVGAGI.

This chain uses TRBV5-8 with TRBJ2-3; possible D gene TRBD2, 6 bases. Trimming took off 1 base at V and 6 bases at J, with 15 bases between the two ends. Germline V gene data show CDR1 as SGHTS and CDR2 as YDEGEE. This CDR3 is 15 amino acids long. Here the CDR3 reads CASSLSGPGWDTQYF. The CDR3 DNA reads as TGTGCCAGCAGCTTGAGCGGGCCCGGGTGGGATACGCAGTATTTT.

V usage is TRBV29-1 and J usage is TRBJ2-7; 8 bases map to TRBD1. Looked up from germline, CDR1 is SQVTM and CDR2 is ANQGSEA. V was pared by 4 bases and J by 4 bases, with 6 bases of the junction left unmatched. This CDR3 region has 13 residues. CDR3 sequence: CSVARDRGYEQYF. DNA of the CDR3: TGCAGCGTTGCACGCGACAGGGGATACGAGCAGTACTTC.

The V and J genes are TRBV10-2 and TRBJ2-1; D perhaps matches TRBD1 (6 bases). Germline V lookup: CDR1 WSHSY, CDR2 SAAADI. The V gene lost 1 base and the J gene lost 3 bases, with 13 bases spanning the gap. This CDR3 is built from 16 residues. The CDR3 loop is CASSEYTGPRYNEQFF. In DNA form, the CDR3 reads TGCGCCAGCAGTGAGTATACAGGGCCCCGCTACAATGAGCAGTTCTTC.

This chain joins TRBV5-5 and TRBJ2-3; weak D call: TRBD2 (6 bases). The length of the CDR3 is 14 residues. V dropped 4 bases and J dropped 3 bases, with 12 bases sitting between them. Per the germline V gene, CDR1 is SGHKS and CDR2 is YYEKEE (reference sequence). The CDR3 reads CASSPRDWTDTQYF. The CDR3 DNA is TGTGCCAGCAGCCCCCGGGACTGGACAGATACGCAGTATTTT.

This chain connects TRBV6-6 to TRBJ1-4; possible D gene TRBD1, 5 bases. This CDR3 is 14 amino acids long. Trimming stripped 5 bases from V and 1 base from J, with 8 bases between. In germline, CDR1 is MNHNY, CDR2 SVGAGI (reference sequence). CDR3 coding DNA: TGTGCCAGCAGTCAGGGAGGAACTAATGAAAAACTGTTTTTT. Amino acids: CASSQGGTNEKLFF.

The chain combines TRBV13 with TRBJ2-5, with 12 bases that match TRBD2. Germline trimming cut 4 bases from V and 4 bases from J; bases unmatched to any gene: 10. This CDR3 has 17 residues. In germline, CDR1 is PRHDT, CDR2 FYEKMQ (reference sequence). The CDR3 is CASSYRPLAGGGETQYF. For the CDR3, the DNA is TGTGCCAGCAGCTACCGGCCGCTAGCGGGAGGGGGAGAGACCCAGTACTTC.

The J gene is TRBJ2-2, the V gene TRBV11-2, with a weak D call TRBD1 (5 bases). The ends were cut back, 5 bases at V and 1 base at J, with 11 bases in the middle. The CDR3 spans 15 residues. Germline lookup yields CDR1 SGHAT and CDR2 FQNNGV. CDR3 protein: CASSPTGQNTGELFF. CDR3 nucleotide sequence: TGTGCCAGCAGCCCCACTGGACAGAACACCGGGGAGCTGTTTTTT.